Shown below are 28 T cell receptor beta chains from a single sample sequenced in a study of control samples from healthy donors and cancer patients. Assay: immunoSEQ multiplex PCR; the TCRdb copy retains only in-frame clones and omits some. The sample lists some 34,000 clones; approximately 93% were seen once. Sequenced sample: PBMCs. The receptors shown here come from a man aged 35-49 years with colorectal cancer.

J is TRBJ2-7 and V is TRBV7-6, with 7 bases matching TRBD2. The junction had 11 bases not matched to a gene; V was cut back by 6 bases and J by 3 bases. The germline CDR1 and CDR2 sequences are SGHVS and FNYEAQ. This CDR3 is 15 amino acids long. CDR3 amino acids: CASSQGSGAIYEQYF. DNA for the CDR3: TGTGCCAGCAGTCAAGGGAGCGGGGCTATCTACGAGCAGTACTTC.

The chain couples TRBV5-5 to TRBJ1-2, with TRBD1 matching over 12 bases. The CDR3 is 15 residues long. Trimming removed 6 bases from V and 8 bases from J; junction bases left unmatched: 11. Looked up from germline, CDR1 is SGHKS and CDR2 is YYEKEE (reference sequence). The CDR3 here is CASIENAGTGGGYTF. The CDR3 coding sequence is TGTGCCAGCATCGAAAACGCCGGGACAGGGGGCGGCTACACCTTC.

This clone occurred once. This rearrangement joins TRBV7-3 to TRBJ2-6, with TRBD1 matching over 7 bases. The V gene's germline CDR1 is SGHTA and CDR2 FQGTGA. V shed 4 bases and J 0 bases; nucleotides not matched to a gene: 3. This CDR3 is 16 amino acids long. The CDR3: CASSSAGGSGANVLTF. CDR3 in DNA: TGTGCCAGCAGCTCCGCAGGGGGCTCTGGGGCCAACGTCCTGACTTTC.

This clone appeared a single time. The chain couples TRBV19 to TRBJ1-1; D is unresolved. Germline CDR1 and CDR2: LNHDA and SQIVND (reference sequence). V lost 3 bases to trimming and J lost 7 bases, with 18 bases between them. This CDR3 has 15 residues. The DNA of the CDR3 is TGTGCCAGTAGTATTGGAGCGCAGGTGAGAGGTGAAGCTTTCTTT. This translates into CASSIGAQVRGEAFF.

J is TRBJ2-7 and V is TRBV11-2; TRBD1 matches 7 bases. The CDR3 is made up of 15 amino acids. Losses at the gene ends were 1 base for V and 0 bases for J; bases not matched to a gene: 3. Germline assignment: CDR1 SGHAT and CDR2 FQNNGV. In DNA form, the CDR3 reads TGTGCCAGCAGCTTAGGACAGGGACACTCCTACGAGCAGTACTTC. Its protein is CASSLGQGHSYEQYF.

DNA for the CDR3: TGTGCCAGCAGTGAGGGGGACAGGTTTAATGAAAAACTGTTTTTT. Translated, it gives CASSEGDRFNEKLFF. The chain couples TRBV6-1 to TRBJ1-4; 8 bases match TRBD1. CDR1 MNHNS and CDR2 SASEGT come from the germline V gene. V trimming: 3 bases; J trimming: 4 bases; junction bases outside the gene matches: 4. This CDR3 comprises 15 residues.

V is TRBV4-3 and J is TRBJ1-3; D gene unclear. The germline V gene encodes CDR1 LGHNA and CDR2 YSLEER. This CDR3 region has 17 residues. The V end lost 5 bases, the J end lost 0 bases, and 17 bases lay between the germline ends. The CDR3 sequence is CASSKALGDFSGNTIYF. The CDR3 DNA is TGCGCCAGCAGCAAAGCCCTCGGCGACTTCTCTGGAAACACCATATATTTT.

The chain links TRBV5-1 to TRBJ1-1; D possibly corresponds to TRBD1 (5 bases). The CDR3 contains 14 residues. Trimming removed 0 bases at V and 1 base at J, with 7 bases between. Looked up from germline, CDR1 is SGHRS and CDR2 is YFSETQ. CDR3 region: CASSLEQGNTEAFF. CDR3 nucleotide sequence: TGCGCCAGCAGCTTGGAGCAGGGGAACACTGAAGCTTTCTTT.

CDR3: CASSSPNQPQHF. The CDR3 DNA reads as TGTGCCAGCAGTTCCCCCAATCAGCCCCAGCATTTT. The chain employs TRBV2 and TRBJ1-5; D remains unclear. Trimming took 5 bases from V and 3 from J, leaving 5 bases between them. The CDR3 has 12 amino acids. Per germline, CDR1 SNHLY and CDR2 FYNNEI.

V usage is TRBV6-6 and J usage is TRBJ1-1, with 7 bases fitting TRBD1. CDR3 size: 13 residues. After removal of 7 bases from V and 7 bases from J, the junction contained 9 bases not matched to a gene. The germline gives CDR1 MNHNY, CDR2 SVGAGI (reference sequence). CDR3 loop: CASTRQGGNEAFF. In nucleotides, the CDR3 is TGTGCCAGCACCCGACAGGGAGGGAATGAAGCTTTCTTT.

V usage is TRBV7-9 and J usage is TRBJ1-2; D possibly corresponds to TRBD1 (6 bases). V was shortened by 5 bases and J by 5 bases, with 15 bases between the two germline ends. The germline V gene has CDR1 SEHNR and CDR2 FQNEAQ (reference sequence). This CDR3 has 14 residues. CDR3 sequence: CASSPMRGAYGYTF. The CDR3 region has the DNA TGTGCCAGCAGCCCAATGCGGGGGGCATATGGCTACACCTTC.

The rearrangement joins TRBV19 to TRBJ2-1; 7 bases match TRBD1. The CDR3 totals 15 residues. J lost 1 base, V lost 4 bases, and 4 bases had no gene match. The germline gives CDR1 LNHDA, CDR2 SQIVND (reference sequence). This CDR3 is CASSTGGHSYNEQFF. In DNA form, the CDR3 reads TGTGCCAGTAGTACAGGGGGACATTCCTACAATGAGCAGTTCTTC.

The chain links TRBV19 to TRBJ1-2; D is possibly TRBD1 (6 bases). CDR1 is LNHDA, CDR2 SQIVND, per germline (reference sequence). V gave up 6 bases and J gave up 3 bases, with 11 bases separating them. The CDR3 has 13 amino acids. The CDR3 spells CASSPQGYYGYTF. CDR3 bases: TGTGCCAGTAGCCCACAGGGTTACTATGGCTACACCTTC. The variable domain in full, completed from reference TRBV19 and TRBJ1-2, reads DGGITQSPKYLFRKEGQNVTLSCEQNLNHDAMYWYRQDPGQGLRLIYYSQIVNDFQKGDIAEGYSVSREKKESFPLTVTSAQKNPTAFYLCASSPQGYYGYTFGSGTRLTVV.

This clone was counted only a few times. The chain is built from TRBV30 and TRBJ1-2, with 7 nucleotides matching TRBD1. J gave up 4 bases and V 2 bases, and 10 bases lay outside the gene matches. The CDR3 is 15 amino acids. Per germline, CDR1 GTSNPN and CDR2 SVGIG (reference sequence). In DNA, the CDR3 is TGTGCCTGGAGTCGTGACAGGGATGCAGGCTATGGCTACACCTTC. This translates into CAWSRDRDAGYGYTF.

V is TRBV11-1 and J is TRBJ2-3; D unresolved. With 1 base removed from V and 6 bases from J, the gap between germline ends came to 8 bases. CDR1 is SGHAT and CDR2 is FQDESV in the germline V gene (reference sequence). The CDR3 is 13 residues long. CDR3 DNA: TGTGCCAGCAGCTTAGGAGTTTCGGATACGCAGTATTTT. Encoded protein: CASSLGVSDTQYF. Full variable domain (outside the CDR3, taken from reference TRBV11-1 and TRBJ2-3): EAEVAQSPRYKITEKSQAVAFWCDPISGHATLYWYRQILGQGPELLVQFQDESVVDDSQLPKDRFSAERLKGVDSTLKIQPAELGDSAMYLCASSLGVSDTQYFGPGTRLTVL.

The chain couples TRBV18 to TRBJ2-3; D might be TRBD1 or TRBD2, each matching 5 bases. The V gene's germline CDR1 is KGHSH and CDR2 LQKENI. This CDR3 is built from 15 residues. V was pared by 3 bases and J by 4 bases, with 14 bases between. In nucleotides, the CDR3 is TGTGCCAGCTCACCCACGGGGCAGTCCGCAGATACGCAGTATTTT. It is translated as CASSPTGQSADTQYF.

The chain is built from TRBV27 and TRBJ2-1; 9 bases are shared with TRBD2. The CDR3 consists of 15 residues. The V gene's germline CDR1 is MNHEY and CDR2 SMNVEV (reference sequence). Trimming cost V 2 bases and J 4 bases; bases outside gene matches: 3. The CDR3 bases are TGTGCCAGCAGTTTAATCAGCGGGGGGTACAATGAGCAGTTCTTC. It is translated as CASSLISGGYNEQFF.

The chain recombines TRBV7-2 with TRBJ2-5; 9 positions agree with TRBD1. This CDR3 is built from 16 residues. J lost 7 bases, V lost 1 base, and 10 bases had no gene match. In germline, CDR1 is SGHTA, CDR2 FQGNSA. CDR3 bases: TGTGCCAGCAGCTTAGAATCGGGACAGGGATTGGGGACCCAGTACTTC. Amino acid sequence: CASSLESGQGLGTQYF.

V gene TRBV29-1 combines with J gene TRBJ1-4; no definite D call. CDR1 is SQVTM and CDR2 is ANQGSEA in the germline V gene. Trimming removed 4 bases from V and 7 bases from J, with 7 bases in between. The length of the CDR3 is 11 residues. DNA of the CDR3: TGCAGCGTTGTAAGTCTTGAAAAACTGTTTTTT. Protein sequence: CSVVSLEKLFF. Full variable domain (missing parts from reference TRBV29-1 and TRBJ1-4): SAVISQKPSRDICQRGTSLTIQCQVDSQVTMMFWYRQQPGQSLTLIATANQGSEATYESGFVIDKFPISRPNLTFSTLTVSNMSPEDSSIYLCSVVSLEKLFFGSGTQLSVL.

The chain combines TRBV19 with TRBJ2-5; D is possibly TRBD1 (5 bases). The germline CDR1 and CDR2 sequences are LNHDA and SQIVND (reference sequence). Trimming cost V 5 bases and J 5 bases, with 18 bases left between them. This CDR3 is built from 15 residues. The CDR3 sequence: CASSPGRVIWETQYF. Here the CDR3 DNA reads TGTGCCAGTAGTCCCGGCAGGGTGATCTGGGAGACCCAGTACTTC.

This chain links TRBV2 with TRBJ2-4; TRBD1 or TRBD2 may be the D gene (5 bases each). The germline V gene has CDR1 SNHLY and CDR2 FYNNEI. This CDR3 has 15 residues. Trimming took 6 bases from V and 3 from J, leaving 15 bases between them. This CDR3 is CASRARDGDKNIQYF. CDR3 DNA: TGTGCCAGCAGGGCCCGGGACGGCGACAAAAACATTCAGTACTTC.

This sequence joins TRBV11-2 and TRBJ1-1, with TRBD1 matching 7 bases. The junction had 7 bases not matched to a gene; V was cut back by 5 bases and J by 1 base. CDR3 length equals 15 residues. Per the germline V gene, CDR1 is SGHAT and CDR2 is FQNNGV. CDR3 sequence reads: CASSQWDRGNTEAFF. The CDR3 nucleotides are TGTGCCAGCAGCCAGTGGGACAGAGGGAACACTGAAGCTTTCTTT.

J is TRBJ2-1 and V is TRBV5-1; D remains ambiguous. Germline V lookup: CDR1 SGHRS, CDR2 YFSETQ. This CDR3 comprises 13 residues. Trimming took off 4 bases at V and 1 base at J, with 6 bases between the two ends. CDR3 in amino acids: CASSLGSYNEQFF. The CDR3 nucleotides read TGCGCCAGCAGCCTAGGGTCCTACAATGAGCAGTTCTTC.

The gene calls are TRBV2 and TRBJ2-7; 7 positions agree with TRBD1. This CDR3 spans 13 amino acids. Germline assignment: CDR1 SNHLY and CDR2 FYNNEI. V shed 6 bases, J shed 3 bases, and the junction held 5 bases outside the gene matches. The CDR3 here is CASSPGQIYEQYF. The CDR3 DNA follows: TGTGCCAGCAGCCCGGGACAGATCTACGAGCAGTACTTC.

The chain carries TRBV11-3 and TRBJ2-2; weak D call: TRBD1 (6 bases). Germline CDR1 SGHNT, CDR2 YENEEA. Deletions cut 6 bases from V and 6 bases from J, with 8 bases between. The CDR3 is 12 amino acids. For the CDR3, the DNA is TGTGCCAGCAGATCAGGGGCCGGGGAGCTGTTTTTT. This gives the protein CASRSGAGELFF.

The V call is TRBV6-1, the J call TRBJ1-1; D is unresolved. The CDR3 runs 17 residues. Trimming pared 0 bases from V and 0 bases from J, leaving 14 bases between. Germline V gives CDR1 MNHNS, CDR2 SASEGT. Here the CDR3 reads CASSEAGYLDMNTEAFF. The CDR3 DNA sequence: TGTGCCAGCAGTGAAGCGGGGTATTTAGATATGAACACTGAAGCTTTCTTT.

The V call is TRBV7-9, the J call TRBJ1-4; TRBD1 matches 7 bases. The germline gives CDR1 SEHNR, CDR2 FQNEAQ (reference sequence). The CDR3 loop spans 15 amino acids. The trim removed 2 bases at V and 7 bases at J, leaving 7 bases unmatched. The CDR3 spells CASSLPDREGEKLFF. CDR3 nucleotides: TGTGCCAGCAGCTTACCCGACAGGGAGGGTGAAAAACTGTTTTTT.

V usage is TRBV7-9 and J usage is TRBJ1-4; D is undetermined. The V end lost 0 bases, the J end lost 0 bases, and 11 bases lay between the germline ends. Per germline, CDR1 SEHNR and CDR2 FQNEAQ (reference sequence). CDR3 length: 17 residues. The CDR3 loop is CASSLARGGSTNEKLFF. The DNA for the CDR3 is TGTGCCAGCAGCTTAGCGAGAGGCGGCTCAACTAATGAAAAACTGTTTTTT.